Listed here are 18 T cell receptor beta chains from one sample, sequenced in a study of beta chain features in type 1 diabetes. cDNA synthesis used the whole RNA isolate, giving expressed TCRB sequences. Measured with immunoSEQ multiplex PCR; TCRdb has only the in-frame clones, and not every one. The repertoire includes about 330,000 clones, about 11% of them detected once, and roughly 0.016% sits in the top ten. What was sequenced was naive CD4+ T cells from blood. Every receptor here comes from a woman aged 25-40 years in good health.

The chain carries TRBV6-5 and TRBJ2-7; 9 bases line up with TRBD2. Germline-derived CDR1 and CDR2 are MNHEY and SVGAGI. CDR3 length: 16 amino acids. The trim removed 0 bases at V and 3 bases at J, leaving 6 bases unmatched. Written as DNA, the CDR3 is TGTGCCAGCAGTTACTCGCCTAGCGGGAAGTTCTACGAGCAGTACTTC. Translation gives CASSYSPSGKFYEQYF.

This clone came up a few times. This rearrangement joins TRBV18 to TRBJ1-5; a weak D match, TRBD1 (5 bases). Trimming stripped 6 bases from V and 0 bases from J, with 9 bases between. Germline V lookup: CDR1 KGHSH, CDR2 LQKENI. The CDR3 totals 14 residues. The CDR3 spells CASSPQGSNQPQHF. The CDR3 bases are TGTGCCAGCTCTCCTCAGGGTAGCAATCAGCCCCAGCATTTT.

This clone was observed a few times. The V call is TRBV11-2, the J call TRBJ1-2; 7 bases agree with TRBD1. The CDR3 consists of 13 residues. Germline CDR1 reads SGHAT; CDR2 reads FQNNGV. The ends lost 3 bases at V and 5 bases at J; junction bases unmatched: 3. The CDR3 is CASSFDREYGYTF. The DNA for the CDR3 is TGTGCCAGCAGCTTTGACAGGGAGTATGGCTACACCTTC.

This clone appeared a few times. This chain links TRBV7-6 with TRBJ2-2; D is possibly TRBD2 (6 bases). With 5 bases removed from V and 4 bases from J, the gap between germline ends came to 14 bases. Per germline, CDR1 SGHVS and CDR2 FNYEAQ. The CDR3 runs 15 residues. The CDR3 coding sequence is TGTGCCAGCAGCCGCATGACTAGTCCCACCGGGGAGCTGTTTTTT. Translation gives CASSRMTSPTGELFF.

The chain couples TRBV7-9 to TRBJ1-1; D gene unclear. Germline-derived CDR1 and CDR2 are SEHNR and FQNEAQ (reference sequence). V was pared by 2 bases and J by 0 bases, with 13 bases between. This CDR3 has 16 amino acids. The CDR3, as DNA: TGTGCCAGCAGCTTAACCACGGTCAGGATGAACACTGAAGCTTTCTTT. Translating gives CASSLTTVRMNTEAFF.

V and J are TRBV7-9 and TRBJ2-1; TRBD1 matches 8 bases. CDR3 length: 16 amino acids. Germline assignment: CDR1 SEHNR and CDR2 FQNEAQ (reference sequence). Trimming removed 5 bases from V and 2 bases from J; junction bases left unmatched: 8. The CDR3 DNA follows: TGTGCCAGCAGCCGTAAACAGGGGGGAACCTACAATGAGCAGTTCTTC. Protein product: CASSRKQGGTYNEQFF.

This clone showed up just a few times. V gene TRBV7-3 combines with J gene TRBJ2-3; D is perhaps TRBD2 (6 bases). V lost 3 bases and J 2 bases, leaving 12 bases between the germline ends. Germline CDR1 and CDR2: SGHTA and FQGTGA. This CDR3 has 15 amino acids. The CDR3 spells CASSFLGGNTDTQYF. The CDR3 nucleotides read TGTGCCAGCAGCTTTCTAGGCGGGAACACAGATACGCAGTATTTT.

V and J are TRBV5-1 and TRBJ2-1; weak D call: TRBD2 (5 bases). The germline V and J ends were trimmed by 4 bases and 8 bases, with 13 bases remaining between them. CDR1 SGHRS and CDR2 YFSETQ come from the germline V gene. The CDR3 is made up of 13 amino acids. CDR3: CASSPGWVDEQFF. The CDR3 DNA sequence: TGCGCCAGCAGCCCGGGGTGGGTCGATGAGCAGTTCTTC. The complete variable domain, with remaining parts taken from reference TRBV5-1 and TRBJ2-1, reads KAGVTQTPRYLIKTRGQQVTLSCSPISGHRSVSWYQQTPGQGLQFLFEYFSETQRNKGNFPGRFSGRQFSNSRSEMNVSTLELGDSALYLCASSPGWVDEQFFGPGTRLTVL.

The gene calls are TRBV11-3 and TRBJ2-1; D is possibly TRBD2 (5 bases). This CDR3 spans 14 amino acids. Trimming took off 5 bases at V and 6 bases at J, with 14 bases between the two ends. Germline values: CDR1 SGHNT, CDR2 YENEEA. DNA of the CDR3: TGTGCCAGCAGCAAACGGTTTGGGAGCAATGAGCAGTTCTTC. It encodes CASSKRFGSNEQFF.

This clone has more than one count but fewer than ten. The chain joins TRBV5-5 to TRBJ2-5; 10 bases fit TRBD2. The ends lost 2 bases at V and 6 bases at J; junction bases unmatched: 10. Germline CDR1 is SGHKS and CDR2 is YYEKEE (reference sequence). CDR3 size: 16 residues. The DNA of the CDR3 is TGTGCCAGCAGCTTCTTACTAGCGGGGACGGAAAAGACCCAGTACTTC. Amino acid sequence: CASSFLLAGTEKTQYF.

CDR3 DNA sequence: TGTGCCAGCAGGCTCGGGAACGCGAACACCGGGGAGCTGTTTTTT. Its protein product is CASRLGNANTGELFF. The rearrangement joins TRBV11-2 to TRBJ2-2; tentatively, D is TRBD2 (5 bases). The CDR3 spans 15 residues. CDR1 and CDR2 (germline): SGHAT, FQNNGV. The V gene lost 6 bases and the J gene lost 0 bases, with 11 bases spanning the gap.

This CDR3 is CASSQSDQPQHF. DNA of the CDR3: TGTGCCAGCAGCCAGTCCGATCAGCCCCAGCATTTT. The chain employs TRBV4-2 and TRBJ1-5, with D unclear. Germline V lookup: CDR1 LGHNA, CDR2 YNFKEQ. V gave up 3 bases and J gave up 5 bases, with 5 bases separating them. This CDR3 has 12 residues.

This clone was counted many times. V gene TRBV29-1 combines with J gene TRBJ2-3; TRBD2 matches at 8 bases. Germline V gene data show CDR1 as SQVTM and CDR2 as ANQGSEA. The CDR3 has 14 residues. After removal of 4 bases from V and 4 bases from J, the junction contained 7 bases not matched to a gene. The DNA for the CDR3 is TGCAGCGTTGCTGTGATAGCGGGGTCAGATACGCAGTATTTT. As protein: CSVAVIAGSDTQYF.

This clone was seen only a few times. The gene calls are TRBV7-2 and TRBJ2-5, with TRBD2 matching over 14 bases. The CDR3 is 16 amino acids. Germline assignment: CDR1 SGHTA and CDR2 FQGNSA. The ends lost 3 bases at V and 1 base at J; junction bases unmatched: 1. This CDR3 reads CASSLGTSGGQETQYF. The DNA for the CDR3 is TGTGCCAGCAGCTTGGGGACTAGCGGGGGCCAAGAGACCCAGTACTTC.

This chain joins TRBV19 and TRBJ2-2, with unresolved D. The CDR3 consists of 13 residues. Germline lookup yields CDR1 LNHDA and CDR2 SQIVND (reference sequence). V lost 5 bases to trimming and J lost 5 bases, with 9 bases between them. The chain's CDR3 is CASSDSWTGELFF. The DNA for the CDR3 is TGTGCCAGTAGTGACTCGTGGACCGGGGAGCTGTTTTTT. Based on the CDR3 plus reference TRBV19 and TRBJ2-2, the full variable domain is DGGITQSPKYLFRKEGQNVTLSCEQNLNHDAMYWYRQDPGQGLRLIYYSQIVNDFQKGDIAEGYSVSREKKESFPLTVTSAQKNPTAFYLCASSDSWTGELFFGEGSRLTVL.

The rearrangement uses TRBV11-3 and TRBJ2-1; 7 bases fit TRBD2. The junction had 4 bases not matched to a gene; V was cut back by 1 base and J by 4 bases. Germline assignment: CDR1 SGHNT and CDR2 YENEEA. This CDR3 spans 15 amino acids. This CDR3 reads CASSLAASGYNEQFF. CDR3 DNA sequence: TGTGCCAGCAGCTTAGCAGCTAGCGGATACAATGAGCAGTTCTTC.

The CDR3 spells CASSPQRSTDTQYF. In DNA, the CDR3 is TGTGCCAGCTCACCGCAGCGAAGCACAGATACGCAGTATTTT. The chain has TRBV18 and TRBJ2-3; D is unclear. CDR3 size: 14 residues. Germline V gives CDR1 KGHSH, CDR2 LQKENI. V shed 3 bases and J shed 0 bases, with 7 bases lying between them.

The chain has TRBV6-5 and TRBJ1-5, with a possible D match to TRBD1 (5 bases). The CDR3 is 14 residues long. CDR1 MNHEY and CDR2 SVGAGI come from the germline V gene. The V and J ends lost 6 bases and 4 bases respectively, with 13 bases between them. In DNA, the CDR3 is TGTGCCAGCAGCCCCCAGGGTGGGAATCAGCCCCAGCATTTT. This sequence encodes CASSPQGGNQPQHF.